Following are 24 T cell receptor beta chains from one sample sequenced in a study of T-cell reconstitution after alpha-beta-depleted transplantation in children. For TCRbeta, the library was prepared with unique molecular identifiers. One entry per CDR3 protein results from TCRdb running MiXCR on the PCR reads. Of about 300,000 distinct CDR3 sequences listed, 6.5% to 9% are singletons. The study, taken as a whole, reports: A year had passed since transplant, and T-cell counts and diversity by then came mostly from newly produced T cells.

Antigens for these TCRs are unknown. Sequences were derived from peripheral blood, sampled 360 days after TCRalphabeta/CD19-depleted stem cell transplant. All receptors derive from a female patient between 2 and 15 years old who had a stem cell transplant for Fanconi anemia, so the T cells may come from the graft donor.

This chain joins TRBV7-9 and TRBJ2-3, with 8 bases lining up with TRBD2. The CDR3 runs 19 residues. Trimming took 5 bases from V and 5 from J; bases not matched to a gene: 21. CDR1 is SEHNR and CDR2 is FQNEAQ in the germline V gene (reference sequence). The CDR3 DNA follows: TGTGCCAGCAGCCCCTACTCAGGGTTGGGTCGGGGGGGCAGAGATACGCAGTATTTT. It yields the protein CASSPYSGLGRGGRDTQYF. Complete variable domain (other parts from reference TRBV7-9 and TRBJ2-3): DTGVSQNPRHKITKRGQNVTFRCDPISEHNRLYWYRQTLGQGPEFLTYFQNEAQLEKSRLLSDRFSAERPKGSFSTLEIQRTEQGDSAMYLCASSPYSGLGRGGRDTQYFGPGTRLTVL.

This clonotype came up many times. The chain joins TRBV7-9 to TRBJ2-2; D not resolved. Per germline, CDR1 SEHNR and CDR2 FQNEAQ (reference sequence). The CDR3 is made up of 14 amino acids. The V and J ends lost 5 bases and 4 bases respectively, with 11 bases between them. The CDR3 here is CASSTRTFTGELFF. CDR3 DNA sequence: TGTGCCAGCAGCACACGGACCTTCACCGGGGAGCTGTTTTTT.

This clonotype appeared many times. The chain links TRBV11-2 to TRBJ1-5; no firm D call. The CDR3 extends over 13 amino acids. Trimming took 0 bases from V and 7 from J, leaving 7 bases between them. The germline V gene has CDR1 SGHAT and CDR2 FQNNGV. CDR3 sequence reads: CASSLEAGQPQHF. CDR3 nucleotides: TGTGCCAGCAGCTTAGAGGCCGGGCAGCCCCAGCATTTT. Full variable domain (rest looked up from reference TRBV11-2 and TRBJ1-5): EAGVAQSPRYKIIEKRQSVAFWCNPISGHATLYWYQQILGQGPKLLIQFQNNGVVDDSQLPKDRFSAERLKGVDSTLKIQPAKLEDSAVYLCASSLEAGQPQHFGDGTRLSIL.

A word on this clonotype: This could be a read error, since a much larger clone is one nucleotide away. The chain couples TRBV12-3 or TRBV12-4 to TRBJ2-7; a possible D gene is TRBD1 (6 bases). The CDR3 sequence is 18 residues long. As DNA, the CDR3 is TGTGCCTGCAGTTTAGCCCCTCCAGGACAGCTTAAAGATTACGAGCAGTACTTC. This codes for CACSLAPPGQLKDYEQYF.

In this sample, this clonotype turned up a few times. V usage is TRBV9 and J usage is TRBJ1-2, with D hard to call. The germline V gene encodes CDR1 SGDLS and CDR2 YYNGEE. V shed 2 bases and J shed 4 bases, with 12 bases lying between them. The CDR3 is 14 amino acids. The CDR3 DNA reads as TGTGCCAGCAGCGTCGGTCTGATGGGCTATGGCTACACCTTC. Its translation: CASSVGLMGYGYTF.

This clonotype appeared many times. This rearrangement joins TRBV5-1 to TRBJ2-3; D not certain. The germline V gene has CDR1 SGHRS and CDR2 YFSETQ. This CDR3 comprises 15 residues. Trimming took off 6 bases at V and 0 bases at J, with 14 bases between the two ends. The CDR3 reads CASKEAFFSTDTQYF. The CDR3 nucleotides read TGCGCCAGCAAAGAGGCCTTTTTTAGCACAGATACGCAGTATTTT.

Ten or more counts support this clonotype. The chain has TRBV27 and TRBJ2-7, with D tentatively TRBD1 (6 bases). The V gene's germline CDR1 is MNHEY and CDR2 SMNVEV (reference sequence). The germline V and J ends were trimmed by 4 bases and 3 bases, with 16 bases remaining between them. This CDR3 spans 15 amino acids. The CDR3 here is CASSSVSRGRYEQYF. CDR3 bases: TGTGCCAGCAGTTCCGTCTCCAGGGGTCGCTACGAGCAGTACTTC.

This clonotype has more than one count but fewer than ten. The rearrangement links TRBV2 to TRBJ2-5; 12 bases match TRBD2. The CDR3 loop spans 13 amino acids. Germline V gives CDR1 SNHLY, CDR2 FYNNEI. Here the CDR3 reads CAQDGTSGETQYF. For the CDR3, the DNA is TGTGCTCAAGACGGGACTAGCGGGGAGACCCAGTACTTC.

Only a few counts were recorded for this clonotype. The chain carries TRBV2 and TRBJ1-5, with TRBD1 matching 7 bases. V was clipped by 4 bases and J by 5 bases; unmatched bases: 17. CDR3 size: 18 residues. The V gene's germline CDR1 is SNHLY and CDR2 FYNNEI. This CDR3 is CASSGRVQGNSRDQPQHF. Here the CDR3 DNA reads TGTGCCAGCAGTGGGCGAGTACAGGGGAATTCGAGGGATCAGCCCCAGCATTTT.

At least ten counts were recorded for this clonotype. The chain employs TRBV20-1 and TRBJ2-7, with no clear D. V lost 3 bases and J 9 bases, leaving 18 bases between the germline ends. The CDR3 is 13 residues long. CDR1 is DFQATT and CDR2 is SNEGSKA in the germline V gene (reference sequence). The CDR3 coding sequence is TGCAGTGCTAGTCCCTACGTTCTCGCGGCGCAGTACTTC. Encoded protein: CSASPYVLAAQYF.

This rearrangement joins TRBV11-2 to TRBJ2-5; weak D call: TRBD1 (6 bases). Germline CDR1 reads SGHAT; CDR2 reads FQNNGV. V shed 5 bases and J shed 6 bases, with 22 bases lying between them. The length of the CDR3 is 16 residues. Here the CDR3 reads CASSPVRGFEGQTQYF. For the CDR3, the DNA is TGTGCCAGCAGCCCGGTGAGGGGGTTCGAGGGGCAGACCCAGTACTTC.

This clonotype has just one count. CDR3: CASSESPLQGNTIYF. In DNA, the CDR3 is TGTGCCAGCAGTGAGTCCCCGCTACAGGGAAACACCATATATTTT. V usage is TRBV2 and J usage is TRBJ1-3; D unresolved. V was trimmed by 3 bases and J by 4 bases, leaving 13 bases between them. The CDR3 runs 15 residues. CDR1 and CDR2 (germline): SNHLY, FYNNEI.

This clonotype appeared a few times. The chain joins TRBV19 to TRBJ2-5; D gene uncertain. The germline gives CDR1 LNHDA, CDR2 SQIVND (reference sequence). V was cut by 1 base and J by 1 base, with 7 bases left in between. The CDR3 has 14 amino acids. DNA of the CDR3: TGTGCCAGTAGTATAGCGCTTTCCCAAGAGACCCAGTACTTC. It translates to CASSIALSQETQYF.

This clonotype was counted at least ten times. V gene TRBV12-3 or TRBV12-4 combines with J gene TRBJ1-1; D is unclear. The CDR3 consists of 14 residues. The V gene lost 4 bases and the J gene lost 4 bases, with 13 bases spanning the gap. The chain's CDR3 is CASSSMGGLTEAFF. The DNA for the CDR3 is TGTGCCAGCAGTTCCATGGGTGGACTCACTGAAGCTTTCTTT.

Ten or more counts support this clonotype. The chain carries TRBV7-9 and TRBJ2-5; D unresolved. The germline V gene encodes CDR1 SEHNR and CDR2 FQNEAQ (reference sequence). The CDR3 contains 13 residues. V was clipped by 2 bases and J by 1 base, with 5 bases between them. The CDR3 spells CASSLSIQETQYF. The CDR3 region has the DNA TGTGCCAGCAGCTTATCGATCCAAGAGACCCAGTACTTC.

On this clonotype: Because the CDR3 is missing its conserved closing phenylalanine or tryptophan, this is likely a read error. The chain employs TRBV6-5 and TRBJ2-3; no clear D. CDR1 and CDR2 from the germline V gene are MNHEY and SVGAGI. V gave up 2 bases and J gave up 3 bases, with 3 bases separating them. The CDR3 consists of 12 residues. The CDR3 DNA follows: TGTGCCAGCAGTTACGGTACAGATACGCAGTATTCT. Residues: CASSYGTDTQYS.

This clonotype was observed a handful of times. The V call is TRBV7-9, the J call TRBJ2-2; D possibly corresponds to TRBD1 (6 bases). This CDR3 region has 17 residues. Per germline, CDR1 SEHNR and CDR2 FQNEAQ (reference sequence). V was cut by 4 bases and J by 1 base, with 16 bases left in between. The CDR3 here is CASSSRRDIRNTGELFF. CDR3 nucleotides: TGTGCCAGCAGCTCCCGCCGGGACATCCGGAACACCGGGGAGCTGTTTTTT.

This clonotype showed up just a few times. This chain uses TRBV3-1 with TRBJ2-1; 10 nucleotides agree with TRBD2. The ends lost 2 bases at V and 8 bases at J; junction bases unmatched: 15. This CDR3 spans 18 amino acids. The germline V gene has CDR1 LGHDT and CDR2 YNNKEL (reference sequence). CDR3 sequence: CASSQIRSGRAGLDEQFF. The CDR3, as DNA: TGTGCCAGCAGCCAAATCCGCAGCGGGAGGGCCGGTTTGGATGAGCAGTTCTTC.

This clonotype was seen at least ten times. The rearrangement uses TRBV5-1 and TRBJ2-7; D unresolved. CDR3 length: 15 amino acids. Germline V lookup: CDR1 SGHRS, CDR2 YFSETQ. V lost 1 base, J lost 5 bases, and 16 bases lay in between. The CDR3 loop is CASSLRVGRFHEQYF. The CDR3 nucleotides read TGCGCCAGCAGCTTGAGGGTTGGTCGTTTCCACGAGCAGTACTTC. Using reference TRBV5-1 and TRBJ2-7 for the parts outside the CDR3, the full variable domain is KAGVTQTPRYLIKTRGQQVTLSCSPISGHRSVSWYQQTPGQGLQFLFEYFSETQRNKGNFPGRFSGRQFSNSRSEMNVSTLELGDSALYLCASSLRVGRFHEQYFGPGTRLTVT.

The chain links TRBV5-1 to TRBJ2-3; no clear D. This CDR3 contains 17 residues. The V gene lost 0 bases and the J gene lost 5 bases, with 19 bases spanning the gap. Per germline, CDR1 SGHRS and CDR2 YFSETQ. The CDR3 region is CASSLEVWALSKDTQYF. In DNA, the CDR3 is TGCGCCAGCAGCTTGGAGGTATGGGCGTTAAGTAAAGATACGCAGTATTTT.

This clonotype was counted only a few times. The chain couples TRBV2 to TRBJ1-3; D is unresolved. The CDR3 loop spans 15 amino acids. V was pared by 8 bases and J by 1 base, with 15 bases between. The germline CDR1 and CDR2 sequences are SNHLY and FYNNEI. The CDR3 reads CASREGSWSGNTIYF. CDR3 bases: TGTGCCAGCCGGGAAGGGTCCTGGTCTGGAAACACCATATATTTT.

This clonotype showed up many times. This chain uses TRBV28 with TRBJ2-5; D remains ambiguous. Germline loops: CDR1 MDHEN, CDR2 SYDVKM. CDR3 length: 12 residues. V was trimmed by 6 bases and J by 0 bases, leaving 5 bases between them. CDR3 nucleotide sequence: TGTGCCAGCAGGTCGGACCAAGAGACCCAGTACTTC. Protein: CASRSDQETQYF.

This clonotype was found a few times. The chain has TRBV21-1 and TRBJ1-3. TRBV21-1 is a pseudogene locus. CDR3 length: 15 residues. CDR3 in amino acids: CASSKEVVSGNTIYF. The CDR3 DNA follows: TGTGCCAGCAGCAAAGAGGTCGTCTCTGGAAACACCATATATTTT.

Concerning this clonotype itself: A much larger clone lies one base from this, so it may be a read error. The chain recombines TRBV4-2 with TRBJ1-5; 7 bases agree with TRBD1. Per germline, CDR1 LGHNA and CDR2 YNFKEQ. This CDR3 region has 17 residues. The CDR3: CASSQVEGAESKQPQHF. DNA for the CDR3: TGTGCCAGCAGCCAAGTTGAGGGGGCGGAAAGCAAACAGCCCCAGCATTTT.